This T cell receptor beta chain was recovered during a study of spatial heterogeneity in lung cancer. Background on the study: A module score for T cells, taken from matched bulk RNA-seq, correlated strongly with TCR transcript counts in tumor regions. Raw reads showed each unique TCR and UMI combination turning up more than ten times on average. Findings of the study overall: Counts of expanded intratumoral alpha and beta TCRs tracked tumor mutation counts. The study found that ubiquitous and regional expanded TCR counts tracked ubiquitous and regional nonsynonymous mutations, respectively.

In TCRdb, the 5' RACE reads were re-called with MiXCR into one record per CDR3 protein. Among roughly 16,000 distinct CDR3 sequences listed, approximately 6.3% were seen once. This clonotype was detected ten times or more. Antigen specificity is unknown. Germline V lookup: CDR1 SGHTA, CDR2 FQGNSA. Trimming took off 5 bases at V and 5 bases at J, with 10 bases between the two ends. This CDR3 is built from 14 residues. Documented time point: sample taken at primary tumor resection. Whole RNA from tumor, nontumor lung or frozen PBMC was sequenced unsorted. Sequenced here: lung tumor tissue, sampled at surgery. This TCR derives from a male donor with early-stage non-small cell lung cancer. The V call is TRBV7-2, the J call TRBJ1-6; D perhaps matches TRBD1 (6 bases). The CDR3 sequence: CASSNGQNNSPLHF. The CDR3 nucleotides are TGTGCCAGCAGCAACGGACAGAATAATTCACCCCTCCACTTT.